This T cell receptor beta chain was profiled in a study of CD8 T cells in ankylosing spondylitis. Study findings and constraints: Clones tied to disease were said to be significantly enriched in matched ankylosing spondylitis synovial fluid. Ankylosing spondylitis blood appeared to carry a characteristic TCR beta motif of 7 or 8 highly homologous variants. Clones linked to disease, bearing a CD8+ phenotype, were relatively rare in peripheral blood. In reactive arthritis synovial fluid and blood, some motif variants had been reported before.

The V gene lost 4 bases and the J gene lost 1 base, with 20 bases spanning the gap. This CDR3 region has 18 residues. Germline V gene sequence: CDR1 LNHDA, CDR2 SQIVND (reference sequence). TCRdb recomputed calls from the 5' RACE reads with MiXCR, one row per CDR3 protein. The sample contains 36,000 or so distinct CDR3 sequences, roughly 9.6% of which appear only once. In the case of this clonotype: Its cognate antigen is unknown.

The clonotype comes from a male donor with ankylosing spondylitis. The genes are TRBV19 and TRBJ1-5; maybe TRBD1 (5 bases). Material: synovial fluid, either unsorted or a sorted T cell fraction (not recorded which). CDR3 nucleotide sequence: TGTGCCAGTAGTAAGTTCCTAGCAGGGCGTGGAAGCAATCAGCCCCAGCATTTT. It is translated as CASSKFLAGRGSNQPQHF. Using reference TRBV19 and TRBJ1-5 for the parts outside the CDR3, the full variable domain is DGGITQSPKYLFRKEGQNVTLSCEQNLNHDAMYWYRQDPGQGLRLIYYSQIVNDFQKGDIAEGYSVSREKKESFPLTVTSAQKNPTAFYLCASSKFLAGRGSNQPQHFGDGTRLSIL.